Listed here is a single T cell receptor beta chain. Its target is not known. Trimming took off 5 bases at V and 2 bases at J, with 15 bases between the two ends. CDR1 GTSNPN and CDR2 SVGIG come from the germline V gene (reference sequence). This CDR3 is built from 14 residues. This sample is part of a study of cytotoxic CD8 clonotypes in ibrutinib-treated CLL. Study-wide findings and caveats: Whereas clonality rose at ibrutinib response, it declined toward baseline at progression. Baseline clonality, higher than in age-matched healthy donors, tracked circulating CD8+ T-cell counts.

TCRdb's table, derived via immunoSEQ multiplex PCR, lists solely in-frame clones and lacks some. The sample lists just over 200,000 clones, approximately 70% occurring once. The material was PBMCs, obtained after 12 months of ibrutinib treatment. The receptor was isolated from a human donor with chronic lymphocytic leukemia. The chain recombines TRBV30 with TRBJ1-2; tentative D call: TRBD1 (5 bases). The CDR3 sequence: CAWGRGGENYGYTF. The CDR3 region has the DNA TGTGCCTGGGGTCGGGGGGGAGAGAACTATGGCTACACCTTC. Drawing the rest from reference TRBV30 and TRBJ1-2, the complete variable domain is SQTIHQWPATLVQPVGSPLSLECTVEGTSNPNLYWYRQAAGRGLQLLFYSVGIGQISSEVPQNLSASRPQDRQFILSSKKLLLSDSGFYLCAWGRGGENYGYTFGSGTRLTVV.